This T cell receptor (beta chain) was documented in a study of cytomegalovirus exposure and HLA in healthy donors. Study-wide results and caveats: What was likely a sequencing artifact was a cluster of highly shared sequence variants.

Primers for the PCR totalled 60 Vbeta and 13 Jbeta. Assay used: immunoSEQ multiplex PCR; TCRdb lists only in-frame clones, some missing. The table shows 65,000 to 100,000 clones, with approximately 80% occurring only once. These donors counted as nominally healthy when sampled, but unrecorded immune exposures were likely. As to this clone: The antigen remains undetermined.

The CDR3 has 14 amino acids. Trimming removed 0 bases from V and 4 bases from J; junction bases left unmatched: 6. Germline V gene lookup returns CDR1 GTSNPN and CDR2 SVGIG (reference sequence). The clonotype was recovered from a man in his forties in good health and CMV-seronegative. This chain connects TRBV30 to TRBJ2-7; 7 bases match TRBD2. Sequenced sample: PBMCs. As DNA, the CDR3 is TGTGCCTGGAGTGTCAGCGGGGAAATATACGAGCAGTACTTC. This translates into CAWSVSGEIYEQYF.